This TCR beta chain was sequenced during a study of blood T cell repertoires in COVID-19. Study as a whole: T cells, B-cell-depleted T cells, or PBMCs provided the cDNA or gDNA that served as material.

Germline CDR1 is MDHEN and CDR2 is SYDVKM. The ends lost 2 bases at V and 0 bases at J; junction bases unmatched: 1. The length of the CDR3 is 15 residues. In the authors' workflow: Amplifying reference gene primers gave estimates of nucleated cell counts. The repertoire was sequenced with immunoSEQ multiplex PCR; TCRdb's copy has only in-frame clones and lacks some. D and trimming were read from the DNA, whereas the V and J calls and clone size are those reported in that table. This table has approximately 88,000 clones, around three quarters appearing once. Sequenced input: peripheral blood. The sequence was collected from a woman over 75 with acute or convalescent COVID-19. V usage is TRBV28 and J usage is TRBJ1-5, with 7 positions matching TRBD1. CDR3 coding DNA: TGTGCCAGCAGTTTACAGGGGGTTAGCAATCAGCCCCAGCATTTT. It encodes CASSLQGVSNQPQHF. The variable domain in full, completed from reference TRBV28 and TRBJ1-5, reads DVKVTQSSRYLVKRTGEKVFLECVQDMDHENMFWYRQDPGLGLRLIYFSYDVKMKEKGDIPEGYSVSREKKERFSLILESASTNQTSMYLCASSLQGVSNQPQHFGDGTRLSIL.